This TCR beta chain was identified during a study of blood T cell repertoires in COVID-19. Overall study: The United States, Italy and Spain provided the acute and convalescent COVID-19 samples. The cDNA or gDNA used as material had been derived from T cells, B-cell-depleted T cells, or PBMCs.

The CDR3 runs 13 residues. Original analysis: Researchers report that nucleated cell counts were estimated from reference gene primer amplification. Assay used: immunoSEQ multiplex PCR; TCRdb lists only in-frame clones, some missing. That table supplies the V and J calls and clone size; D and trimming were determined from the DNA. Of fewer than 80,000 clones listed, roughly 70% are singletons. Input material: peripheral blood. This sequence joins TRBV21-1 and TRBJ1-2; TRBD1, the D gene given by the table, was not confirmed from the DNA. TRBV21-1 constitutes a pseudogene. The source of this sequence is a man aged 55 to 70 with acute or convalescent COVID-19. CDR3 residues: CASSKGRDRGYTF. CDR3 coding DNA: TGTGCCAGCAGCAAAGGCCGGGACAGAGGCTACACCTTC.